The rows below give T cell receptor beta chains drawn from one sample of a study of cytomegalovirus exposure and HLA in healthy donors. Generated by immunoSEQ multiplex PCR, the TCRdb table keeps only in-frame clones and is missing some. The sample's table shows about 190,000 clones. Input material: PBMCs. The receptor source for this set is a woman between 25 and 40 years old in good health and CMV-seropositive. CDR3s include the opening cysteine and the closing phenylalanine or tryptophan. Each record gives: J gene, D gene, V gene, CDR3 protein, CDR3 DNA. The D gene is left open where the match is weak.

j_gene: TRBJ2-2
d_gene: TRBD1
v_gene: TRBV19
CDR3aa: CASSVRDRNTGELFF
CDR3nt: TGTGCCAGTAGTGTCCGGGACAGGAACACCGGGGAGCTGTTTTTT

j_gene: TRBJ2-3
d_gene: TRBD1
v_gene: TRBV18
CDR3aa: CASSPTLWTGDTDTQYF
CDR3nt: TGTGCCAGCTCACCTACTTTGTGGACAGGAGACACAGATACGCAGTATTTT

j_gene: TRBJ2-1
d_gene: -
v_gene: TRBV5-1
CDR3aa: CASSSIRGGSYNEQFF
CDR3nt: TGCGCCAGCAGCTCAATAAGGGGGGGGTCCTACAATGAGCAGTTCTTC

j_gene: TRBJ1-2
d_gene: -
v_gene: TRBV5-4
CDR3aa: CASNEGGLGYGYTF
CDR3nt: TGTGCCAGCAATGAGGGCGGACTTGGCTATGGCTACACCTTC

j_gene: TRBJ1-1
d_gene: -
v_gene: TRBV5-1
CDR3aa: CASRPETGTPSEAFF
CDR3nt: TGCGCCAGCAGACCAGAAACCGGGACACCCTCTGAAGCTTTCTTT

j_gene: TRBJ1-5
d_gene: -
v_gene: TRBV19
CDR3aa: CASSLRNQPQHF
CDR3nt: TGTGCCAGTAGTCTCCGCAATCAGCCCCAGCATTTT

j_gene: TRBJ2-6
d_gene: -
v_gene: TRBV7-2
CDR3aa: CASSLDWSGANVLTF
CDR3nt: TGTGCCAGCAGCCTCGACTGGAGTGGGGCCAACGTCCTGACTTTC

j_gene: TRBJ2-7
d_gene: TRBD1
v_gene: TRBV6-6
CDR3aa: CASREPGQGAFEQYF
CDR3nt: TGTGCCAGCCGCGAGCCGGGACAGGGGGCGTTTGAGCAGTACTTC

j_gene: TRBJ2-2
d_gene: -
v_gene: TRBV9
CDR3aa: CASSVRSGGFTGELFF
CDR3nt: TGTGCCAGCAGCGTAAGGTCCGGAGGGTTCACCGGGGAGCTGTTTTTT

j_gene: TRBJ1-1
d_gene: -
v_gene: TRBV18
CDR3aa: CASFQGGQGEAFF
CDR3nt: TGTGCCAGCTTCCAGGGAGGGCAAGGTGAAGCTTTCTTT

j_gene: TRBJ2-1
d_gene: -
v_gene: TRBV14
CDR3aa: CASSPISSSYNEQFF
CDR3nt: TGTGCCAGCAGCCCGATTTCGAGCTCCTACAATGAGCAGTTCTTC

j_gene: TRBJ1-5
d_gene: -
v_gene: TRBV5-8
CDR3aa: CASSFEGVDQPQHF
CDR3nt: TGTGCCAGCAGCTTCGAGGGCGTCGATCAGCCCCAGCATTTT

j_gene: TRBJ2-3
d_gene: -
v_gene: TRBV10-3
CDR3aa: CAIQGLETDTQYF
CDR3nt: TGTGCCATCCAGGGTTTGGAGACAGATACGCAGTATTTT

j_gene: TRBJ2-1
d_gene: -
v_gene: TRBV30
CDR3aa: CAWGLAYNEQFF
CDR3nt: TGTGCCTGGGGACTGGCGTACAATGAGCAGTTCTTC

j_gene: TRBJ2-3
d_gene: TRBD1
v_gene: TRBV28
CDR3aa: CASSLRGQGADTQYF
CDR3nt: TGTGCCAGCAGTTTAAGAGGACAGGGGGCAGATACGCAGTATTTT

j_gene: TRBJ1-6
d_gene: -
v_gene: TRBV7-9
CDR3aa: CASRSTDSYNSPLHF
CDR3nt: TGTGCCAGCAGATCGACCGACAGCTATAATTCACCCCTCCACTTT